This TCR beta chain was profiled in a study of T cell changes during pregnancy in multiple sclerosis. The protocol was immunoSEQ multiplex PCR, while the TCRdb copy is restricted to in-frame clones and leaves out a portion. The sample has roughly 90,000 clones, approximately 90% seen once. This TCR came from a female donor in good health, enrolled as a control in a pregnancy study. This material consisted of peripheral blood, taken in the first trimester of pregnancy.

The DNA for the CDR3 is TGTGCCAGCAGTTCGCCAGGCAGCTATGGCTACACCTTC. Translated: CASSSPGSYGYTF. The rearrangement links TRBV27 to TRBJ1-2; D not certain. Germline CDR1 reads MNHEY; CDR2 reads SMNVEV (reference sequence). The CDR3 runs to 13 residues. V dropped 4 bases and J dropped 4 bases, with 10 bases sitting between them.